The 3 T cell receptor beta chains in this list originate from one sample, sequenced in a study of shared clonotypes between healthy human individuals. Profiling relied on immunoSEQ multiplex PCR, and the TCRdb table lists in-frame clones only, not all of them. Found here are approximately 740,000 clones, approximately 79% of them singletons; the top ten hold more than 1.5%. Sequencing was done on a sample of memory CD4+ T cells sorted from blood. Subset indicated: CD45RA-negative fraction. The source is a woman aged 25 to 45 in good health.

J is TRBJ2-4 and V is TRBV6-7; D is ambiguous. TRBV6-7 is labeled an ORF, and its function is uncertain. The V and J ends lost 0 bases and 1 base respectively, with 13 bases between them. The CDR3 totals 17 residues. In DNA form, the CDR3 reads TGTGCCAGCAGTTACTCGAACGACCCTAAGGCCAAAAACATTCAGTACTTC. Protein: CASSYSNDPKAKNIQYF.

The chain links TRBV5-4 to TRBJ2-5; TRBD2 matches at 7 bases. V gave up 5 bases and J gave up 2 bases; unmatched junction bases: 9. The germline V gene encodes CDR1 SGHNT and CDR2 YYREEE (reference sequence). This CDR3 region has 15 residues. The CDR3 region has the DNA TGTGCCAGCAGTTCCAGAACTAGCGCGCAAGAGACCCAGTACTTC. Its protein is CASSSRTSAQETQYF.

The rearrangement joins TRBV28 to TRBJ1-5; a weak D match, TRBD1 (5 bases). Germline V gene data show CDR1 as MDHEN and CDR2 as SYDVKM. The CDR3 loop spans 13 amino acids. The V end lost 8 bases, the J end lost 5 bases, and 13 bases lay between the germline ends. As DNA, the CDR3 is TGTGCCAGCCTTGGGGGGAATGATCAGCCCCAGCATTTT. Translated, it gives CASLGGNDQPQHF.